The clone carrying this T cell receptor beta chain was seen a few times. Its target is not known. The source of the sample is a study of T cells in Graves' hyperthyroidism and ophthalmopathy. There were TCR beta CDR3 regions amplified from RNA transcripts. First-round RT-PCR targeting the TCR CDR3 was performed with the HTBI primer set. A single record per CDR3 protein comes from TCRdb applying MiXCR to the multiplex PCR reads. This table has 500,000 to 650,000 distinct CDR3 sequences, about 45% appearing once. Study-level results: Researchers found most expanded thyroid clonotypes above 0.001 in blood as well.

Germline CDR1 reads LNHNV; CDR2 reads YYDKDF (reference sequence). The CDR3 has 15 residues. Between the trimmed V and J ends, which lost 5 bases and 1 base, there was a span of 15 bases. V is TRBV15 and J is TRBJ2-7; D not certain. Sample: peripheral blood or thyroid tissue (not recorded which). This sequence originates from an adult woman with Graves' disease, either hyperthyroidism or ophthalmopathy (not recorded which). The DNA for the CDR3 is TGTGCCACCAGCGTTCGGTACGGCCCTTCCTACGAGCAGTACTTC. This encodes CATSVRYGPSYEQYF.